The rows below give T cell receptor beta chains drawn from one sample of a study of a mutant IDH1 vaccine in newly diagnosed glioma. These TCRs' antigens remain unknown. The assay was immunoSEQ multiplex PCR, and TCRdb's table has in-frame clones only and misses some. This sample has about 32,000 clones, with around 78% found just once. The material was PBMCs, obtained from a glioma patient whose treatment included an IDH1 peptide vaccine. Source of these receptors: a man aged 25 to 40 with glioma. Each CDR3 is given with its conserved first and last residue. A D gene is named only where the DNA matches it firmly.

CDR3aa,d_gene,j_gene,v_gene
CASSLASTSYSYEQYF,-,TRBJ2-7,TRBV7-2
CASSLGWEAFF,-,TRBJ1-1,TRBV28
CASTVTGGVTEAFF,TRBD1,TRBJ1-1,TRBV2
CASSLAQGAYVYGYTF,TRBD1,TRBJ1-2,TRBV5-1
CASSIDRGAGQPQHF,TRBD1,TRBJ1-5,TRBV19
CASSLKAGQGAGNIQYF,TRBD1,TRBJ2-4,TRBV7-8
CASGASGMNTQYF,TRBD2,TRBJ2-3,TRBV6-1
CASSPQTGGYNEQFF,TRBD2,TRBJ2-1,TRBV5-4
CASSVSIGSGQETQYF,-,TRBJ2-5,TRBV6-1
CASSFQTLNTEAFF,-,TRBJ1-1,TRBV7-8
CASSLGGRTEAFF,-,TRBJ1-1,TRBV5-1
CSVEGQGVGYTF,TRBD1,TRBJ1-2,TRBV29-1
CASSPGQGAWYGYTF,TRBD1,TRBJ1-2,TRBV27
CVRSTRTSGIGETQYF,-,TRBJ2-5,TRBV7-5
CAWRLGGPPSVLTF,-,TRBJ2-6,TRBV30
CASRARDRGLNEQFF,-,TRBJ2-1,TRBV21-1
CASSILQGTGELFF,-,TRBJ2-2,TRBV18
CASSRQEGRDEQYF,-,TRBJ2-7,TRBV19
CASSQGVVGINQPQHF,-,TRBJ1-5,TRBV4-1
CAWSKARAAWDTGELFF,-,TRBJ2-2,TRBV30
CAISDSDREGRLNSYNEQFF,-,TRBJ2-1,TRBV10-3
CASSLGEGGEQYF,-,TRBJ2-7,TRBV7-7
CASSSGQNQNIQYF,-,TRBJ2-4,TRBV5-5
CASSPEVTEPQHF,-,TRBJ1-5,TRBV7-8
CASSLEQGNTGELFF,-,TRBJ2-2,TRBV5-8
CVRSLVRGDQPQHF,-,TRBJ1-5,TRBV7-5
CATSTDRVVYNEQFF,TRBD1,TRBJ2-1,TRBV15
CSTGQIQETQYF,TRBD1,TRBJ2-5,TRBV29-1
CASRRDLTDTQYF,-,TRBJ2-3,TRBV6-1
CASSESRGRNQPQHF,TRBD1,TRBJ1-5,TRBV10-2
CASMREGQYNEQFF,TRBD2,TRBJ2-1,TRBV28
CASSIINQPQHF,-,TRBJ1-5,TRBV19
CASSSHPTGGQPQHF,TRBD1,TRBJ1-5,TRBV7-9
CASFPSDEKLFF,-,TRBJ1-4,TRBV6-5
CASSERFGGKQPQHF,-,TRBJ1-5,TRBV2
CATIRTSVHEQYF,TRBD2,TRBJ2-7,TRBV28
CASNGNYGYTF,-,TRBJ1-2,TRBV25-1
CASSPGPKYQETQYF,-,TRBJ2-5,TRBV18
CAWSSPRQPQHF,-,TRBJ1-5,TRBV30
CASRATGYEQYF,-,TRBJ2-7,TRBV6-5
CASSETRAGGGYTF,-,TRBJ1-2,TRBV5-1
CASSLEAGVYNEQFF,TRBD2,TRBJ2-1,TRBV11-3
CASSTGDRDIYGYTF,TRBD1,TRBJ1-2,TRBV6-5
CASSMVTVNQPQHF,-,TRBJ1-5,TRBV19
CASSLFGGGAATNEKLFF,-,TRBJ1-4,TRBV27
CASSILIGAQPQHF,-,TRBJ1-5,TRBV19
CASSLQKWGGREDLSYEQYF,-,TRBJ2-7,TRBV27
CASSQERLTSRGSTEAFF,TRBD1,TRBJ1-1,TRBV4-1
CASSFDGLNTEAFF,-,TRBJ1-1,TRBV7-9
CASSSGWTEAFF,-,TRBJ1-1,TRBV27
CASSWGGEDTEAFF,-,TRBJ1-1,TRBV5-1
CASSLTESSYEQYF,-,TRBJ2-7,TRBV7-9